Sequencing of this T cell receptor beta chain was carried out in a study of T cell clonotyping in hematopoietic cell transplantation. The germline V gene encodes CDR1 LNHDA and CDR2 SQIVND (reference sequence). The CDR3 loop spans 16 amino acids. V was clipped by 3 bases and J by 3 bases, with 12 bases between them. TCRdb's table, derived via immunoSEQ multiplex PCR, lists solely in-frame clones and lacks some. The sample holds about 29,000 clones, roughly nine tenths seen once. Study conclusions and caveats: Pathologically expanded recipient clonotypes increased progressively from day 30 to day 180 as diversity fell.

On this clone itself: What it binds is unknown.

The TCR comes from a female patient in her fifties or sixties who had an allogeneic stem cell transplant from a related donor, so the T cells may come from the graft donor. Some clones in this sample may be carry-over from other donors' samples. J is TRBJ2-6 and V is TRBV19; possibly TRBD1 for D (8 bases). This specimen was PBMCs, taken 100 days after allogeneic stem cell transplant. The CDR3 bases are TGTGCCAGTAGTATGGACAGGGAGGGTGGGGCCAACGTCCTGACTTTC. This translates into CASSMDREGGANVLTF. The full variable domain, completed using reference TRBV19 and TRBJ2-6, is DGGITQSPKYLFRKEGQNVTLSCEQNLNHDAMYWYRQDPGQGLRLIYYSQIVNDFQKGDIAEGYSVSREKKESFPLTVTSAQKNPTAFYLCASSMDREGGANVLTFGAGSRLTVL.